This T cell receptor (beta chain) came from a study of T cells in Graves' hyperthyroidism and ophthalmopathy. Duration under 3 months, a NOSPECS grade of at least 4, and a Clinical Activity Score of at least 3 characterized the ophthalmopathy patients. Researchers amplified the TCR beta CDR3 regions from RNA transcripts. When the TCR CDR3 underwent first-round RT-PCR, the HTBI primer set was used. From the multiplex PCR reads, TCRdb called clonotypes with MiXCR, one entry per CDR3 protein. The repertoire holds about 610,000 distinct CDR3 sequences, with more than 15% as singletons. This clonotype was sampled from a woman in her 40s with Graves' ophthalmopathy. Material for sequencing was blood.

CDR3 nucleotide sequence: TGTGCCAGTAGTCACCTAGCGGGAGAGTTTAATAATGAGCAGTTCTTC. This gives the protein CASSHLAGEFNNEQFF. V and J are TRBV19 and TRBJ2-1; 10 bases map to TRBD2. V was clipped by 5 bases and J by 7 bases; unmatched bases: 11. This CDR3 comprises 16 residues. The germline V gene has CDR1 LNHDA and CDR2 SQIVND (reference sequence).